The next 30 T cell receptor beta chains were all read from a single sample in a study of identical twins. TCRdb processed the 5' RACE reads anew with MiXCR; each CDR3 protein has one entry. Of approximately 500,000 distinct CDR3 sequences in the sample, 20% to 30% were seen once. These data also featured in a second study, about T cells expressing NK-cell markers.

Sequencing used CD4+ T cells sorted from blood. The source is a woman younger than 35 in good health.

This rearrangement joins TRBV6-1 to TRBJ2-7; D may match TRBD1 or TRBD2 (5 bases each). CDR1 MNHNS and CDR2 SASEGT come from the germline V gene. V was pared by 8 bases and J by 3 bases, with 14 bases between. The CDR3 loop spans 13 amino acids. The CDR3 DNA sequence: TGTGCCAGCGGCCGAGGGGCCGGCTACGAGCAGTACTTC. Protein: CASGRGAGYEQYF.

The J gene is TRBJ2-2, the V gene TRBV7-6; maybe TRBD2 (5 bases). Germline CDR1 is SGHVS and CDR2 is FNYEAQ. The V end lost 2 bases, the J end lost 4 bases, and 11 bases lay between the germline ends. The CDR3 extends over 15 amino acids. CDR3 region: CASSLMRVGTGELFF. In DNA, the CDR3 is TGTGCCAGCAGCTTAATGAGGGTGGGCACCGGGGAGCTGTTTTTT.

This clonotype appeared a few times. This chain links TRBV20-1 with TRBJ1-2, with a tentative D call TRBD1 (5 bases). Germline lookup yields CDR1 DFQATT and CDR2 SNEGSKA (reference sequence). V was pared by 0 bases and J by 6 bases, with 8 bases between. This CDR3 is built from 12 residues. The CDR3 protein is CSARDEGNGYTF. The DNA of the CDR3 is TGCAGTGCTAGAGATGAGGGGAATGGCTACACCTTC.

In this sample, this clonotype turned up a few times. The chain joins TRBV7-2 to TRBJ2-1; 9 positions match TRBD2. With 6 bases clipped from V and 0 bases from J, the junction kept 3 bases outside the gene matches. This CDR3 spans 15 amino acids. Germline values: CDR1 SGHTA, CDR2 FQGNSA. CDR3 in DNA: TGTGCCAGCAGGGTTAGCGGGAGCTCCTACAATGAGCAGTTCTTC. The encoded protein is CASRVSGSSYNEQFF.

This clonotype was picked up many times. The chain couples TRBV20-1 to TRBJ2-3, with 8 positions matching TRBD2. The ends lost 3 bases at V and 5 bases at J; junction bases unmatched: 4. Germline CDR1 is DFQATT and CDR2 is SNEGSKA (reference sequence). The CDR3 length is 13 residues. CDR3 protein: CSASGGAQDTQYF. The CDR3 nucleotides read TGCAGTGCTAGCGGGGGGGCCCAAGATACGCAGTATTTT.

This chain uses TRBV24-1 with TRBJ1-2; no clear D. Trimming shortened V by 3 bases and J by 8 bases, and 9 bases separated the two germline ends. The CDR3 spans 12 residues. Germline lookup yields CDR1 KGHDR and CDR2 SFDVKD. Here the CDR3 reads CATSDRVGGYTF. The CDR3, as DNA: TGTGCCACCAGTGATCGGGTCGGCGGCTACACCTTC.

The gene calls are TRBV20-1 and TRBJ2-3, with a tentative D call TRBD2 (6 bases). The CDR3 runs to 14 residues. V gave up 5 bases and J gave up 5 bases, with 17 bases separating them. Germline lookup yields CDR1 DFQATT and CDR2 SNEGSKA (reference sequence). The CDR3 here is CSAGRDGGRDTQYF. The CDR3 DNA is TGCAGTGCTGGGCGGGATGGGGGTAGAGATACGCAGTATTTT.

The CDR3 DNA sequence: TGTGCCAGCAGTTATGGGACTAGCGGGAAAAATAGGAATGAGCAGTTCTTC. Translating gives CASSYGTSGKNRNEQFF. The chain combines TRBV6-5 with TRBJ2-1; 13 nucleotides agree with TRBD2. CDR3 size: 17 residues. V was clipped by 3 bases and J by 7 bases; unmatched bases: 9. Germline V gene lookup returns CDR1 MNHEY and CDR2 SVGAGI.

The chain employs TRBV7-2 and TRBJ2-1; unclear D gene. The CDR3 is made up of 13 amino acids. V lost 2 bases, J lost 5 bases, and 7 bases lay in between. Per the germline V gene, CDR1 is SGHTA and CDR2 is FQGNSA. In DNA, the CDR3 is TGTGCCAGCAGCTTAAAGGTCCACAATGAGCAGTTCTTC. It specifies CASSLKVHNEQFF.

The table lists this clonotype with a few counts. This chain connects TRBV4-3 to TRBJ2-1, with 13 bases matching TRBD2. The length of the CDR3 is 18 residues. V was clipped by 4 bases and J by 6 bases; unmatched bases: 12. Germline V gene sequence: CDR1 LGHNA, CDR2 YSLEER. Here the CDR3 reads CASSRGGLAGEAGNEQFF. For the CDR3, the DNA is TGCGCCAGCAGCCGGGGAGGACTAGCGGGGGAGGCGGGCAATGAGCAGTTCTTC.

This chain joins TRBV20-1 and TRBJ1-1; D might be TRBD1 (5 bases). CDR1 is DFQATT, CDR2 SNEGSKA, per germline (reference sequence). The V and J ends lost 2 bases and 2 bases respectively, with 9 bases between them. The CDR3 is 13 residues long. CDR3 bases: TGCAGTGCTAGAAGGGGTAGTAACACTGAAGCTTTCTTT. The encoded protein is CSARRGSNTEAFF.

This clonotype appeared a few times. This rearrangement joins TRBV20-1 to TRBJ1-1; D might be TRBD1 (6 bases). The CDR3 length is 11 residues. Per the germline V gene, CDR1 is DFQATT and CDR2 is SNEGSKA (reference sequence). V lost 5 bases and J 4 bases, leaving 8 bases between the germline ends. The CDR3 region is CSAEGGTEAFF. DNA for the CDR3: TGCAGTGCTGAGGGGGGCACTGAAGCTTTCTTT.

The genes are TRBV20-1 and TRBJ2-7; D may be TRBD2 (6 bases). Germline V gives CDR1 DFQATT, CDR2 SNEGSKA (reference sequence). V dropped 1 base and J dropped 2 bases, with 12 bases sitting between them. There are 14 residues in the CDR3. The CDR3 DNA reads TGCAGTGCTAGAGGGGTCGGGGGAGCCTACGAGCAGTACTTC. Translated: CSARGVGGAYEQYF.

This chain joins TRBV5-6 and TRBJ1-1; TRBD1 might be the D (6 bases). V lost 3 bases, J lost 5 bases, and 14 bases lay in between. CDR3 size: 14 residues. Germline CDR1 SGHDT, CDR2 YYEEEE. In DNA form, the CDR3 reads TGTGCCAGCAGCTCGCGCCGAGGGGGGACTGAAGCTTTCTTT. Protein: CASSSRRGGTEAFF.

This clonotype occurred a few times. The J gene is TRBJ1-1, the V gene TRBV18, with no clear D. This CDR3 contains 12 residues. V was trimmed by 6 bases and J by 8 bases, leaving 13 bases between them. Germline CDR1 is KGHSH and CDR2 is LQKENI. CDR3 residues: CASSAEGSEAFF. The DNA of the CDR3 is TGTGCCAGCTCCGCCGAGGGCTCGGAAGCTTTCTTT.

The chain has TRBV20-1 and TRBJ2-7; TRBD2 might be the D (5 bases). Trimming removed 4 bases at V and 10 bases at J, with 14 bases between. Looked up from germline, CDR1 is DFQATT and CDR2 is SNEGSKA (reference sequence). The CDR3 length is 11 residues. The CDR3 spells CSAMVQSGQYF. CDR3 bases: TGCAGTGCTATGGTCCAGAGCGGCCAGTACTTC.

There are a few counts of this clonotype. The CDR3 region is CASSLELAGGGEQFF. Written as DNA, the CDR3 is TGCGCCAGCAGCTTGGAACTAGCGGGGGGAGGTGAGCAGTTCTTC. The chain links TRBV5-1 to TRBJ2-1; 12 bases map to TRBD2. Trimming cost V 0 bases and J 9 bases; bases outside gene matches: 4. Germline-derived CDR1 and CDR2 are SGHRS and YFSETQ. There are 15 residues in the CDR3.

This clonotype was counted only a few times. V and J are TRBV5-1 and TRBJ2-2; D is undetermined. Germline V gene data show CDR1 as SGHRS and CDR2 as YFSETQ. The V gene lost 5 bases and the J gene lost 0 bases, with 11 bases spanning the gap. CDR3 size: 15 residues. CDR3: CASSVDPANTGELFF. CDR3 sequence (DNA): TGCGCCAGCAGTGTGGACCCCGCGAACACCGGGGAGCTGTTTTTT.

CDR3 loop: CSANPLDRHNEQFF. CDR3 in DNA: TGCAGTGCTAACCCATTGGACCGGCACAATGAGCAGTTCTTC. V and J are TRBV20-1 and TRBJ2-1; D not certain. This CDR3 contains 14 residues. Trimming removed 4 bases from V and 5 bases from J, with 15 bases in between. CDR1 is DFQATT, CDR2 SNEGSKA, per germline (reference sequence).

The CDR3 nucleotides are TGTGCCATCAGTGTCGGGAGGGAGACCCAGTACTTC. It is translated as CAISVGRETQYF. The chain recombines TRBV10-3 with TRBJ2-5; TRBD2 aligns across 7 bases. With 4 bases clipped from V and 5 bases from J, the junction kept 1 base outside the gene matches. The CDR3 spans 12 residues. Germline V gives CDR1 ENHRY, CDR2 SYGVKD.

This clonotype was seen ten or more times. The chain combines TRBV14 with TRBJ2-4, with TRBD1 identical over 10 bases. The CDR3 extends over 13 amino acids. Germline loops: CDR1 SGHDN, CDR2 FVKESK. V shed 7 bases, J shed 8 bases, and the junction held 5 bases outside the gene matches. In nucleotides, the CDR3 is TGTGCCAGCACCTCCGGGACAGGGGACATTCAGTACTTC. Protein sequence: CASTSGTGDIQYF.

The chain combines TRBV5-1 with TRBJ1-5; D possibly corresponds to TRBD1 (5 bases). This CDR3 spans 15 amino acids. CDR1 is SGHRS and CDR2 is YFSETQ in the germline V gene. Trimming pared 0 bases from V and 6 bases from J, leaving 13 bases between. CDR3 coding DNA: TGCGCCAGCAGCTTGGAGGGGTATGGTGGTCAGCCCCAGCATTTT. It translates to CASSLEGYGGQPQHF.

V and J are TRBV6-2 or TRBV6-3 and TRBJ2-1; D not resolved. The germline V gene has CDR1 MNHEY and CDR2 SVGEGT. The V gene lost 0 bases and the J gene lost 16 bases, with 13 bases spanning the gap. This CDR3 contains 12 residues. CDR3 coding DNA: TGTGCCAGCAGTTACTCTGGATCCCCGGTTTTCTTC. Translated: CASSYSGSPVFF.

The V call is TRBV20-1, the J call TRBJ2-5, with D possibly TRBD2 on 5 matching bases. The CDR3 length is 14 residues. Germline V gene data show CDR1 as DFQATT and CDR2 as SNEGSKA (reference sequence). V lost 1 base and J lost 3, with 12 bases in between. The CDR3 bases are TGCAGTGCTAGAGGGTCGGGGAAGAAAGAGACCCAGTACTTC. It encodes CSARGSGKKETQYF.

This clonotype was observed a handful of times. The chain uses TRBV29-1 and TRBJ1-2; D not resolved. The CDR3 has 12 amino acids. V was pared by 5 bases and J by 4 bases, with 11 bases between. Germline V gives CDR1 SQVTM, CDR2 ANQGSEA. The CDR3 region has the DNA TGCAGCGTTACTGACCCCACCTATGGCTACACCTTC. Translation gives CSVTDPTYGYTF.

The rearrangement links TRBV6-5 to TRBJ2-7; TRBD1 matches 7 bases. Germline trimming cut 2 bases from V and 2 bases from J; bases unmatched to any gene: 6. The CDR3 sequence is 15 residues long. CDR1 is MNHEY, CDR2 SVGAGI, per germline. The CDR3 DNA is TGTGCCAGCAGTTACGCCGGGACAGCCCCCTACGAGCAGTACTTC. It is translated as CASSYAGTAPYEQYF.

The table lists this clonotype with a few counts. The chain employs TRBV20-1 and TRBJ1-2; TRBD1 matches at 9 bases. In germline, CDR1 is DFQATT, CDR2 SNEGSKA (reference sequence). The length of the CDR3 is 13 residues. The ends lost 3 bases at V and 4 bases at J; junction bases unmatched: 3. The CDR3 coding sequence is TGCAGTGCTAGCCACAGGGGGCTCTATGGCTACACCTTC. Its translation is CSASHRGLYGYTF.

This clonotype has just a few counts. This rearrangement joins TRBV7-9 to TRBJ1-4, with 9 nucleotides matching TRBD1. Germline V gene data show CDR1 as SEHNR and CDR2 as FQNEAQ (reference sequence). This CDR3 comprises 15 residues. With 0 bases clipped from V and 11 bases from J, the junction kept 7 bases outside the gene matches. The CDR3 is CASSLAGQGLQKLFF. CDR3 nucleotides: TGTGCCAGCAGCTTAGCGGGACAGGGCTTGCAGAAACTGTTTTTT.

The sample holds a few counts of this clonotype. The chain recombines TRBV7-3 with TRBJ1-1; no clear D. Germline CDR1 and CDR2: SGHTA and FQGTGA. The CDR3 runs 13 residues. With 5 bases removed from V and 3 bases from J, the gap between germline ends came to 10 bases. CDR3 in amino acids: CASSGDIDTEAFF. The CDR3 nucleotides are TGTGCCAGCAGCGGGGATATTGACACTGAAGCTTTCTTT.

The chain links TRBV20-1 to TRBJ2-3; D ambiguous. The CDR3 is 14 residues long. Germline-derived CDR1 and CDR2 are DFQATT and SNEGSKA (reference sequence). With 6 bases removed from V and 6 bases from J, the gap between germline ends came to 19 bases. CDR3 DNA sequence: TGCAGTGCCCATACTTGGGCCTCACGGGATACGCAGTATTTT. Its translation is CSAHTWASRDTQYF.